This TCR beta chain is drawn from a study of T cells in Graves' hyperthyroidism and ophthalmopathy. Overall study context: Peripheral blood was obtained at initial diagnosis, preceding any treatment.

The V and J ends lost 4 bases and 8 bases respectively, with 14 bases between them. The length of the CDR3 is 14 residues. CDR1 and CDR2 (germline): MGHRA, YSYEKL. Study findings and constraints: Blood shared most expanded thyroid clonotypes above 0.001.

RNA transcripts served as the template for amplifying TCR beta CDR3 regions. A set of HTBI primers served as the primers for a first-round RT-PCR of the TCR CDR3. One entry per CDR3 protein results from TCRdb running MiXCR on the multiplex PCR reads. The sample contains some 350,000 distinct CDR3 sequences, approximately 15% of which appear only once. This clonotype was seen once. Its target is unknown. Each person with ophthalmopathy scored at least 3 on the Clinical Activity Score, reached NOSPECS grade 4 or higher, and had been ill under 3 months. Thyroid ultrasound, orbital computed tomography, clinical symptoms, and serum thyroxine and TRAb underpinned diagnoses.

The chain couples TRBV4-1 to TRBJ1-4; possible D gene TRBD1, 5 bases. The origin of this receptor is a woman aged 40 to 50 with Graves' ophthalmopathy. Sequencing used blood. This CDR3 is CASSLEGVWEKLFF. The CDR3 DNA reads as TGCGCCAGCAGCCTGGAAGGGGTTTGGGAAAAACTGTTTTTT.